What follows are 20 T cell receptor beta chains derived from one specimen sequenced in a study of shared clonotypes between healthy human individuals. Libraries were prepared by immunoSEQ multiplex PCR; TCRdb keeps only in-frame clonotypes and omits some of them. The top ten hold less than 11% of the sample, which has approximately 340,000 clones, 73% seen once. What was sequenced was memory CD4+ T cells sorted from blood. The subset here: CD45RA-negative fraction. These receptors were obtained from a man between 25 and 39 years old in good health.

The chain couples TRBV4-2 to TRBJ2-7, with 16 bases that match TRBD2. The CDR3 is 19 residues long. Unmatched junction bases numbered 6, after V lost 0 bases and J lost 1 base. Germline V lookup: CDR1 LGHNA, CDR2 YNFKEQ. The CDR3 protein is CASSQEGTSGRARSYEQYF. The CDR3 DNA reads as TGTGCCAGCAGCCAAGAGGGGACTAGCGGGAGGGCCAGGTCCTACGAGCAGTACTTC.

A note on this clone: Because the CDR3 is missing its conserved closing phenylalanine or tryptophan, this is likely a read error. The limits of the CDR3 on the DNA are not certain, so only TCRdb's listed CDR3 is given. The V and J genes are TRBV6-5 and TRBJ1-1; TRBD1 is the table's D call, not checked against the DNA. The V gene's germline CDR1 is MNHEY and CDR2 SVGAGI. The CDR3 sequence runs 11 residues, both termini included. Here the CDR3 reads CASSPTGPAVY.

This clone has a single count. This rearrangement joins TRBV18 to TRBJ1-3; 9 bases are a match to TRBD1. The CDR3 is 16 residues long. Trimming removed 5 bases from V and 0 bases from J; junction bases left unmatched: 5. Germline CDR1 and CDR2: KGHSH and LQKENI. CDR3 in amino acids: CASSETGGISGNTIYF. The DNA of the CDR3 is TGTGCCAGCTCAGAGACAGGGGGAATCTCTGGAAACACCATATATTTT.

The rearrangement links TRBV18 to TRBJ2-1; D is possibly TRBD1 or TRBD2 (5 bases each). Germline lookup yields CDR1 KGHSH and CDR2 LQKENI. Deletions cut 6 bases from V and 0 bases from J, with 15 bases between. The CDR3 has 16 amino acids. CDR3 sequence (DNA): TGTGCCAGCTCGCCATGGGGGTTCGGCTCCTACAATGAGCAGTTCTTC. Protein sequence: CASSPWGFGSYNEQFF.

The chain couples TRBV5-1 to TRBJ1-1, with TRBD1 identical over 7 bases. The CDR3 runs to 15 residues. Trimming took 0 bases from V and 5 from J; bases not matched to a gene: 7. CDR1 and CDR2 (germline): SGHRS, YFSETQ. This CDR3 is CASSLGQGFQTEAFF. The CDR3 DNA is TGCGCCAGCAGCTTGGGACAGGGTTTTCAGACTGAAGCTTTCTTT.

This clone was seen a few times. V is TRBV18 and J is TRBJ2-3; TRBD1 is a possible D gene (6 bases). CDR1 and CDR2 (germline): KGHSH, LQKENI. Trimming shortened V by 10 bases and J by 2 bases, and 16 bases separated the two germline ends. CDR3 length: 14 amino acids. CDR3 sequence: CATSSDSFTDTQYF. The CDR3 bases are TGTGCCACCTCCTCGGACAGTTTCACAGATACGCAGTATTTT.

This clone came up once. This chain joins TRBV5-1 and TRBJ1-4, with D uncertain. Trimming shortened V by 0 bases and J by 7 bases, and 7 bases separated the two germline ends. Germline V gene data show CDR1 as SGHRS and CDR2 as YFSETQ. The CDR3 is made up of 13 amino acids. CDR3: CASSLDWAEKLFF. CDR3 coding DNA: TGCGCCAGCAGCTTGGACTGGGCTGAAAAACTGTTTTTT.

The chain links TRBV18 to TRBJ2-7; D unresolved. Germline V gives CDR1 KGHSH, CDR2 LQKENI. V was cut by 3 bases and J by 7 bases, with 19 bases left in between. This CDR3 comprises 15 residues. CDR3 sequence (DNA): TGTGCCAGCTCACCTACCGACATGGTTTTGAGGGAGCAGTACTTC. It codes for CASSPTDMVLREQYF.

This clone has more than one count but fewer than ten. The rearrangement uses TRBV2 and TRBJ2-5; a weak D match, TRBD2 (6 bases). Germline assignment: CDR1 SNHLY and CDR2 FYNNEI. Trimming shortened V by 0 bases and J by 8 bases, and 16 bases separated the two germline ends. The CDR3 is made up of 15 amino acids. CDR3 sequence: CASSEALGTERTQYF. In DNA form, the CDR3 reads TGTGCCAGCAGTGAAGCTTTGGGGACTGAGAGAACCCAGTACTTC.

J is TRBJ1-2 and V is TRBV5-1; D gene uncertain. The V end lost 4 bases, the J end lost 8 bases, and 21 bases lay between the germline ends. The CDR3 sequence is 15 residues long. Germline V lookup: CDR1 SGHRS, CDR2 YFSETQ. The CDR3 nucleotides are TGCGCCAGCAGCCCGGAAGGGTCCGGGTCTCGGGGCTACACCTTC. Its translation: CASSPEGSGSRGYTF.

The V and J genes are TRBV18 and TRBJ2-3; D is perhaps TRBD1 (5 bases). The CDR3 contains 14 residues. The germline V and J ends were trimmed by 4 bases and 2 bases, with 10 bases remaining between them. Germline CDR1 and CDR2: KGHSH and LQKENI. The CDR3 is CASSRAGPTDTQYF. As DNA, the CDR3 is TGTGCCAGCTCACGGGCAGGGCCCACAGATACGCAGTATTTT.

This rearrangement joins TRBV11-2 to TRBJ1-1; tentative D call: TRBD1 (6 bases). Germline loops: CDR1 SGHAT, CDR2 FQNNGV. The V end was cut by 1 base, the J end by 5 bases, with 14 bases between. The CDR3 consists of 15 residues. The CDR3 DNA reads as TGTGCCAGCAGCTTAGGCGGGGGCCGGAGAACTGAAGCTTTCTTT. Translating gives CASSLGGGRRTEAFF.

This clone has more than one count but fewer than ten. This chain links TRBV7-2 with TRBJ1-1, with D possibly being TRBD1 (6 bases). Per germline, CDR1 SGHTA and CDR2 FQGNSA. This CDR3 is 14 amino acids long. V gave up 1 base and J gave up 9 bases, with 15 bases separating them. The CDR3 nucleotides are TGTGCCAGCAGCTTAGAGGCCCAGGGGAAGAAAGCTTTCTTT. It specifies CASSLEAQGKKAFF.

Comments on this clone: Germline is not matched at one junction end, which may reflect a read error. CDR3 nucleotides: TGTGCCAGCAGTCCTCCAGGGGGCGAATGGGTCTTC. It is translated as CASSPPGGEWVF. V is TRBV28 and J is TRBJ2-7; 8 nucleotides line up with TRBD1. Germline lookup yields CDR1 MDHEN and CDR2 SYDVKM. The CDR3 contains 12 residues.

This rearrangement joins TRBV5-4 to TRBJ2-7, with 8 bases fitting TRBD1. Per germline, CDR1 SGHNT and CDR2 YYREEE (reference sequence). V shed 9 bases and J 6 bases; nucleotides not matched to a gene: 8. This CDR3 is built from 12 residues. This CDR3 is CATPPDRAEQYF. The CDR3 coding sequence is TGTGCCACCCCACCGGACAGGGCCGAGCAGTACTTC.

This chain joins TRBV7-2 and TRBJ2-5, with TRBD2 as a possible D gene (6 bases). The V and J ends lost 1 base and 5 bases respectively, with 17 bases between them. Germline-derived CDR1 and CDR2 are SGHTA and FQGNSA. CDR3 length: 16 residues. CDR3 nucleotide sequence: TGTGCCAGCAGCTTAGTGGGCGGTGCGGGGCGGGAGACCCAGTACTTC. This encodes CASSLVGGAGRETQYF.

The CDR3 region has the DNA TGTGCCAGCAGCTTAGACTTTAGAGGAGCTTTCTTT. This gives the protein CASSLDFRGAFF. This chain joins TRBV7-9 and TRBJ1-1, with unresolved D. V lost 1 base to trimming and J lost 10 bases, with 10 bases between them. Looked up from germline, CDR1 is SEHNR and CDR2 is FQNEAQ (reference sequence). The CDR3 length is 12 residues.

This chain joins TRBV7-9 and TRBJ1-1, with 7 bases matching TRBD1. Germline CDR1 is SEHNR and CDR2 is FQNEAQ (reference sequence). The CDR3 length is 15 residues. The V segment lost 1 base and the J segment 1 base; nucleotides outside the gene matches: 3. The CDR3 spells CASSLGPGGNTEAFF. The DNA of the CDR3 is TGTGCCAGCAGCTTAGGACCAGGGGGGAACACTGAAGCTTTCTTT.

This clone was detected only once. This chain links TRBV7-9 with TRBJ2-5; 10 bases align to TRBD1. Germline CDR1 and CDR2: SEHNR and FQNEAQ (reference sequence). CDR3 length: 13 residues. V lost 3 bases and J lost 5; bases outside the gene matches: 0. In DNA, the CDR3 is TGTGCCAGCAGCTTGGACAGGGGGGAGACCCAGTACTTC. Translating it yields CASSLDRGETQYF.

This clone was counted ten times or more. J is TRBJ2-2 and V is TRBV14; D remains unclear. CDR3 size: 13 residues. Germline V gene sequence: CDR1 SGHDN, CDR2 FVKESK. V was cut by 2 bases and J by 6 bases, with 7 bases left in between. The CDR3 here is CASSQPIAGELFF. The CDR3 nucleotides are TGTGCCAGCAGCCAACCCATCGCCGGGGAGCTGTTTTTT. Based on the CDR3 plus reference TRBV14 and TRBJ2-2, the full variable domain is EAGVTQFPSHSVIEKGQTVTLRCDPISGHDNLYWYRRVMGKEIKFLLHFVKESKQDESGMPNNRFLAERTGGTYSTLKVQPAELEDSGVYFCASSQPIAGELFFGEGSRLTVL.